These T cell receptor beta chains were read from a single sample in a study of T cells in Graves' hyperthyroidism and ophthalmopathy. TCRdb analysed the multiplex PCR reads with MiXCR anew, one entry per CDR3 protein. The data hold roughly 500,000 distinct CDR3 sequences, with around 16% observed a single time. Sequencing was performed on blood. All receptors derive from a woman aged 25 to 39 with Graves' ophthalmopathy. The CDR3 runs from the conserved cysteine through the conserved F or W. The D gene is left open where the match is weak. Not every row has a clone size; where given, it reads once, few, many or a size class.

j_call: TRBJ2-1; clone_size: few; v_call: TRBV20-1; d_call: NA; cdr3_nt: TGCAGTGCTAGAGATAGTGCGGGGACCTCCTACAGTGAGCAGTTCTTC; cdr3_aa: CSARDSAGTSYSEQFF
j_call: TRBJ2-1; clone_size: many; v_call: TRBV28; d_call: NA; cdr3_nt: TGTGCCAGCAGTTTAAGTATCAATGAGCAGTTCTTC; cdr3_aa: CASSLSINEQFF
j_call: TRBJ2-6; clone_size: few; v_call: TRBV12-3/TRBV12-4; d_call: TRBD1; cdr3_nt: TGTGCCAGCAGGACGTGGGGGACAGGGGGACCAGGGGCCAACGTCCTGACTTTC; cdr3_aa: CASRTWGTGGPGANVLTF
j_call: TRBJ1-1; clone_size: many; v_call: TRBV12-3/TRBV12-4; d_call: TRBD1; cdr3_nt: TGTGCCAGCAAGGGGGCAGCAGACACTGAAGCTTTCTTT; cdr3_aa: CASKGAADTEAFF
j_call: TRBJ1-2; clone_size: few; v_call: TRBV20-1; d_call: TRBD1; cdr3_nt: TGCAGTGCTAGAGATGGGACAGATCTTAACTATGGCTACACCTTC; cdr3_aa: CSARDGTDLNYGYTF
j_call: TRBJ2-1; clone_size: NA; v_call: TRBV27; d_call: NA; cdr3_nt: TGTGCCAGCAGTTTAGGGGTCGGTTACGGGTGGAATGAGCAGTTCTTC; cdr3_aa: CASSLGVGYGWNEQFF
j_call: TRBJ1-1; clone_size: many; v_call: TRBV6-1; d_call: NA; cdr3_nt: TGTGCCAGCAGTGAAGCCGTTAGTATCGGCACTGAAGCTTTCTTT; cdr3_aa: CASSEAVSIGTEAFF
j_call: TRBJ2-7; clone_size: few; v_call: TRBV9; d_call: NA; cdr3_nt: TGTGCCAGCAGCGTAGCCCCGGGATCCTCCTACGAGCAGTACTTC; cdr3_aa: CASSVAPGSSYEQYF
j_call: TRBJ1-1; clone_size: NA; v_call: TRBV11-2; d_call: NA; cdr3_nt: TGTGCCAGCCTAAACGGACTTTTGAACACTGAAGCTTTCTTT; cdr3_aa: CASLNGLLNTEAFF
j_call: TRBJ2-7; clone_size: many; v_call: TRBV28; d_call: TRBD1; cdr3_nt: TGTGCCAGCAGTGCCCTCTCCGGACAGGGAGTTAACGAGCAGTACTTC; cdr3_aa: CASSALSGQGVNEQYF
j_call: TRBJ2-7; clone_size: many; v_call: TRBV6-1; d_call: NA; cdr3_nt: TGTGCCAGCAGTGCCGCGGCGGGACGGCTCTACGAGCAGTACTTC; cdr3_aa: CASSAAAGRLYEQYF
j_call: TRBJ2-4; clone_size: NA; v_call: TRBV6-1; d_call: TRBD1; cdr3_nt: TGTGCCAGCAGTCGATGGATGGGGACAGGATTAGCCAAAAACATTCAGTACTTC; cdr3_aa: CASSRWMGTGLAKNIQYF
j_call: TRBJ2-4; clone_size: NA; v_call: TRBV18; d_call: NA; cdr3_nt: TGTGCCAGCTCACCGCCCACGCTAGCCAAAAACATTCAGTACTTC; cdr3_aa: CASSPPTLAKNIQYF
j_call: TRBJ1-2; clone_size: many; v_call: TRBV7-9; d_call: TRBD1; cdr3_nt: TGTGCCAGCAGCTCAAAAGCCGGGACAGGGATCTATGGCTACACCTTC; cdr3_aa: CASSSKAGTGIYGYTF
j_call: TRBJ2-7; clone_size: NA; v_call: TRBV18; d_call: NA; cdr3_nt: TGTGCCAGCTCACCAAAGCCAGGGGATTCACCCTACGAGCAGTACTTC; cdr3_aa: CASSPKPGDSPYEQYF
j_call: TRBJ2-1; clone_size: NA; v_call: TRBV7-2; d_call: NA; cdr3_nt: TGTGCCAGCAGTGTGGTCCAGTACAATGAGCAGTTCTTC; cdr3_aa: CASSVVQYNEQFF
j_call: TRBJ1-4; clone_size: few; v_call: TRBV9; d_call: NA; cdr3_nt: TGTGCCAGCAGCGTAGGGTGGGGTAGCCAAGAAAAACTGTTTTTT; cdr3_aa: CASSVGWGSQEKLFF
j_call: TRBJ2-2; clone_size: few; v_call: TRBV6-5; d_call: TRBD2; cdr3_nt: TGTGCCAGCAGTTCCCTACTAGCGGGTGACACCGGGGAGCTGTTTTTT; cdr3_aa: CASSSLLAGDTGELFF
j_call: TRBJ2-2; clone_size: NA; v_call: TRBV28; d_call: NA; cdr3_nt: TGTGCCAGCAGGCCCTACAAGCCTACCGGGGAGCTGTTTTTT; cdr3_aa: CASRPYKPTGELFF
j_call: TRBJ1-4; clone_size: NA; v_call: TRBV12-3/TRBV12-4; d_call: NA; cdr3_nt: TGTGCCAGCAGTGAAGAAGTTGCAACTAATGAAAAACTGTTTTTT; cdr3_aa: CASSEEVATNEKLFF
j_call: TRBJ1-4; clone_size: few; v_call: TRBV4-3; d_call: NA; cdr3_nt: TGCGCCAGCAGCCAAGATTGGGGGGATTTAAATGAAAAACTGTTTTTT; cdr3_aa: CASSQDWGDLNEKLFF
j_call: TRBJ2-7; clone_size: few; v_call: TRBV4-2; d_call: NA; cdr3_nt: TGTGCCAGCAGCCAAGAACCCTTAGGGGAGCAGTACTTC; cdr3_aa: CASSQEPLGEQYF
j_call: TRBJ1-1; clone_size: NA; v_call: TRBV6-1; d_call: NA; cdr3_nt: TGTGCCAGCAGGAGGCCAGGGAGAGGGCTAGGCACTGAAGCTTTCTTT; cdr3_aa: CASRRPGRGLGTEAFF
j_call: TRBJ1-5; clone_size: many; v_call: TRBV28; d_call: NA; cdr3_nt: TGTGCCAGCAGTGTATATGGTCAGCCCCAGCATTTT; cdr3_aa: CASSVYGQPQHF
j_call: TRBJ2-7; clone_size: NA; v_call: TRBV20-1; d_call: TRBD2; cdr3_nt: TGCAGTGCGACAGGGACTAGCCCAAGGGATTCCTACGAGCAGTACTTC; cdr3_aa: CSATGTSPRDSYEQYF